Below, 2 T cell receptor beta chains from the same sample are listed, as sequenced in a study of blood T cells in healthy people across ages. It was with a sample-barcoded 5' primer and a J-beta primer mix that a second PCR of roughly 7 to 12 cycles was run. In TCRdb, the 5' RACE reads were re-called with MiXCR into one record per CDR3 protein. The sample has around 1,800,000 distinct CDR3 sequences; roughly two fifths are singletons. The sample taken for sequencing was blood. These receptors were collected from a human donor in good health.

This clonotype showed up just a few times. This chain connects TRBV2 to TRBJ1-2; D is perhaps TRBD1 (6 bases). The CDR3 is 12 residues long. CDR1 SNHLY and CDR2 FYNNEI come from the germline V gene. V lost 11 bases, J lost 3 bases, and 13 bases lay in between. CDR3 coding DNA: TGTGCCCTCACAGGGACGGACTATGGCTACACCTTC. Residues: CALTGTDYGYTF.

This clonotype came up a few times. The J gene is TRBJ2-5, the V gene TRBV5-1; TRBD2 is a possible D gene (6 bases). V gave up 2 bases and J gave up 1 base, with 9 bases separating them. The CDR3 is 14 residues long. Per germline, CDR1 SGHRS and CDR2 YFSETQ. The CDR3 protein is CASSFGGTQETQYF. The CDR3 nucleotides read TGCGCCAGCAGCTTTGGGGGGACCCAAGAGACCCAGTACTTC. The variable domain in full, completed from reference TRBV5-1 and TRBJ2-5, reads KAGVTQTPRYLIKTRGQQVTLSCSPISGHRSVSWYQQTPGQGLQFLFEYFSETQRNKGNFPGRFSGRQFSNSRSEMNVSTLELGDSALYLCASSFGGTQETQYFGPGTRLLVL.